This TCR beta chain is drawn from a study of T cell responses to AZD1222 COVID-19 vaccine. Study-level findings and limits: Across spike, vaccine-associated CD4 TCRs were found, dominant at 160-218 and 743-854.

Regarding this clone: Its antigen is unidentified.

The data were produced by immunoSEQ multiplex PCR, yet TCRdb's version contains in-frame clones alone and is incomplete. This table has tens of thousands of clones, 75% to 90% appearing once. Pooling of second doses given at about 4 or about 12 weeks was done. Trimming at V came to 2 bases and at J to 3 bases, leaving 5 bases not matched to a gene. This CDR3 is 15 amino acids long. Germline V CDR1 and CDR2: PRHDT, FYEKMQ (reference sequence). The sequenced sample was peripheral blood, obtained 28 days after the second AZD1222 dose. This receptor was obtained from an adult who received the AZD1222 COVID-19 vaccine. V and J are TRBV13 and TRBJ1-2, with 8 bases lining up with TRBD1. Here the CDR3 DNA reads TGTGCCAGCAGCTTACAGGGGGCCATGGACTATGGCTACACCTTC. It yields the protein CASSLQGAMDYGYTF. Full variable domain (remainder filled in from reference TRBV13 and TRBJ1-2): AAGVIQSPRHLIKEKRETATLKCYPIPRHDTVYWYQQGPGQDPQFLISFYEKMQSDKGSIPDRFSAQQFSDYHSELNMSSLELGDSALYFCASSLQGAMDYGYTFGSGTRLTVV.